Below are 2 T cell receptor beta chains sequenced from a single sample in a study of blood T cell repertoires in COVID-19. Some clones are missing from TCRdb's copy, which holds only in-frame ones; the method was immunoSEQ multiplex PCR. The sample has 260,000 or so clones, 85% seen once. The sequencing input was PBMCs or T cells enriched from blood (not recorded which). These receptors all come from a woman in her forties or fifties who had recovered from COVID-19.

The table lists this clone with many counts. The CDR3 bases are TGTGCCAGCTCTTCTTTTAGCGGGAATAACGAGCAGTACTTC. Amino acids: CASSSFSGNNEQYF. The rearrangement links TRBV27 to TRBJ2-7; 8 nucleotides match TRBD2. Germline values: CDR1 MNHEY, CDR2 SMNVEV (reference sequence). The CDR3 consists of 14 residues. V gave up 8 bases and J gave up 5 bases; unmatched junction bases: 11.

This clone came up a few times. The chain employs TRBV2 and TRBJ1-3; 7 nucleotides agree with TRBD1. CDR3 length: 15 amino acids. Germline CDR1 reads SNHLY; CDR2 reads FYNNEI. V trimming: 4 bases; J trimming: 0 bases; junction bases outside the gene matches: 3. This CDR3 is CASSVGQFSGNTIYF. CDR3 nucleotide sequence: TGTGCCAGCAGTGTGGGACAGTTCTCTGGAAACACCATATATTTT.